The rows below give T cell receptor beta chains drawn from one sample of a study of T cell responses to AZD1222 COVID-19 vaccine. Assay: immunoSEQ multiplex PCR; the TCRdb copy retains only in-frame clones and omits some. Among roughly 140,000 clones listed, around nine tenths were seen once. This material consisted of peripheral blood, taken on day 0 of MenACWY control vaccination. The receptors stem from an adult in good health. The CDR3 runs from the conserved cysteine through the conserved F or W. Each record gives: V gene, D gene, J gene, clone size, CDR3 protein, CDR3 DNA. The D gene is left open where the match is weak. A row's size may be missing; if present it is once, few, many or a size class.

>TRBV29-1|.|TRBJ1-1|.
CSVERGQWGANTEAFF
TGCAGCGTTGAAAGAGGACAATGGGGGGCGAACACTGAAGCTTTCTTT
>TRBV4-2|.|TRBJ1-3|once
CASSPQGGTGNTIYF
TGTGCCAGCAGCCCTCAAGGAGGGACAGGAAACACCATATATTTT
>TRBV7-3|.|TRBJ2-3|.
CASSLRGRVDTQYF
TGTGCCAGCAGCTTAAGGGGGAGAGTAGATACGCAGTATTTT
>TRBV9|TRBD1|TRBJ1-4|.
CASSVGAGGPTNEKLFF
TGTGCCAGCAGCGTAGGGGCAGGGGGCCCAACTAATGAAAAACTGTTTTTT
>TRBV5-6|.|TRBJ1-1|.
CASSGGPGINTEAFF
TGTGCCAGCAGCGGGGGCCCTGGGATTAACACTGAAGCTTTCTTT
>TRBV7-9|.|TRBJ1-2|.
CASSGNRDGYTF
TGTGCCAGCAGCGGAAACAGGGATGGCTACACCTTC
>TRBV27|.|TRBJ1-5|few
CASSLFAGAGSQPQHF
TGTGCCAGCAGTTTATTTGCCGGGGCAGGATCGCAGCCCCAGCATTTT
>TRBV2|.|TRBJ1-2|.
CASSEAQRYGYTF
TGTGCCAGCTCCGAGGCACAGCGGTATGGCTACACCTTC
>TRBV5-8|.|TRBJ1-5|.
CASSLQQDQPQHF
TGTGCCAGCAGCTTACAGCAGGATCAGCCCCAGCATTTT
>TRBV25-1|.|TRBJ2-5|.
CASSDARGIGTQYF
TGTGCCAGCAGTGACGCTAGGGGGATCGGGACCCAGTACTTC
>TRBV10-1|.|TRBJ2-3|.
CASSESPQDTQYF
TGCGCCAGCAGTGAGTCGCCCCAAGATACGCAGTATTTT
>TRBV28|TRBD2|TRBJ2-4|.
CASRGAGGRTKNIQYF
TGTGCCAGCAGGGGGGCGGGGGGCCGGACCAAAAACATTCAGTACTTC
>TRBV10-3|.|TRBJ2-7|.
CAISDSLDSYEQYF
TGTGCCATCAGTGACAGCCTAGACTCCTACGAGCAGTACTTC
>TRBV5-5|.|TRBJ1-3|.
CASSPAPGNTIYF
TGTGCCAGCAGCCCCGCTCCCGGAAACACCATATATTTT
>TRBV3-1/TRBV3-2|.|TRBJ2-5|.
CASSQDIGTQYF
TGTGCCAGCAGCCAAGATATTGGGACCCAGTACTTC
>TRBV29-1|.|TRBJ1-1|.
CSVRTGQAFF
TGCAGCGTCCGGACGGGGCAAGCTTTCTTT
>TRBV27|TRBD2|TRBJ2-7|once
CASSLLAGGTYEQYF
TGTGCCAGCAGTTTACTAGCGGGGGGGACCTACGAGCAGTACTTC
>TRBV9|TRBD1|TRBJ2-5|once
CASSGQGVETQYF
TGTGCCAGCAGCGGACAGGGTGTTGAGACCCAGTACTTC
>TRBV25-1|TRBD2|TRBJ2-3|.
CASSTGLAATDTQYF
TGTGCCAGCAGTACCGGACTAGCGGCCACAGATACGCAGTATTTT